This entry features one T cell receptor beta chain sequence. What this receptor recognizes is not known. Base qualities were left out, and no much larger clone turns up one base away. The treatment or condition label for this specimen denotes: live attenuated yellow fever vaccine strain. PBMCs were isolated from peripheral blood using a standard Ficoll-Paque protocol. Dynabeads CD4 and CD8 positive selection kits were used to isolate CD4 and CD8 T-cell fractions. RNA was extracted with TriZol from bulk PBMCs, CD4 and CD8 fractions, and dextramer-positive and dextramer-negative fractions. This sample stems from a study of T cells after yellow fever vaccination (dated by TCRdb to between 2017 and 2020). For the study in its entirety: The SMART-Seq v4 Ultra Low Input RNA kit was used to prepare libraries from fractions with low cell numbers. Two healthy male donors, one aged 18 to 30 and one aged 30 to 40 years, made up the cohort. Blood was collected at multiple timepoints before and after primary and secondary immunization, and bulk PBMC replicates and cell subsets were isolated. Bulk TCR alpha and beta repertoires were sequenced longitudinally to track T-cell clones before and after primary and booster YFV17D yellow fever vaccination. What the research found in general, with its limitations: Because abundant contaminating clonotypes from the bulk population could be contained in FACS-sorted repertoires, computational filtering was required. Because the study included only two donors, the extent to which the findings can be generalized is limited. Compared with the primary T-cell response, the secondary T-cell response was weaker but faster, peaking on day 5 rather than day 15. A small fraction of clonotypes showed up in both the CD4 and CD8 compartments, probably as a result of convergent recombination. After the booster, most clones that had expanded after primary vaccination were detected again (over 95% of CD4 and under 90% of CD8), suggesting broad maintenance of memory.

The instrument was an Illumina NovaSeq 6000. TCR cDNA was synthesized by 5'RACE template switching, which introduced a universal primer site and unique molecular identifiers. Priming of cDNA synthesis was performed from both the TCR alpha and TCR beta constant segments. Library amplification used two PCR steps, and the second PCR step added sample barcodes and sequencing adapters. Libraries were sequenced on Illumina HiSeq 2500 (2x100 bp) or NovaSeq (2x150 bp). Under the source paper's analysis protocol: Demultiplexing of reads and collapsing into UMI consensus sequences were performed with MIGEC, and V(D)J alignment was carried out with MiXCR. Vaccine-responding clonotypes were identified with edgeR using replicate PBMC samples, with FDR below 0.01 and a log2 fold change above 5 up to day 15 being required. Each bulk clonotype received a CD4 or CD8 identity based on whether the sequenced CD4 or CD8 repertoire contained that clonotype at higher abundance. The raw public reads went through TCRdb reprocessing: fastp at Q25, MiXCR clone calling, in-frame beta chains kept. Every entry covers one CDR3 protein and lists the most common genes and DNA from its rows. The V and J calls were not made by the authors but by TCRdb's processing. The sample table records nearly 300,000 distinct CDR3 sequences; roughly 9% of these occur just once. Together, the top ten hold over 3% of the sample.

Trimming removed 0 bases from V and 1 base from J; the gene matches leave 9 bases unexplained. The germline V gene yields SGHRS for CDR1 and YFSETQ for CDR2. From the cysteine through the phenylalanine, the CDR3 covers 17 amino acids. Only the CDR3 portion is preserved as DNA: 51 bases, with reading frame beginning at the first base. The source is a man between 18 and 35 years old who received the YFV17D yellow fever vaccine. This chain joins TRBV5-1 to TRBJ2-5, and 7 bases in between align with TRBD2. The starting material was CD4+ T cells sorted from PBMCs, obtained 5 days after the yellow fever booster vaccination. The CDR3 here reads CASSLDVAGPPQETQYF. The bases read TGCGCCAGCAGCTTGGACGTAGCGGGCCCCCCCCAAGAGACCCAGTACTTC. The reference TRBV5-1 and TRBJ2-5 proteins fill in what lies around the CDR3, so the full variable domain reads KAGVTQTPRYLIKTRGQQVTLSCSPISGHRSVSWYQQTPGQGLQFLFEYFSETQRNKGNFPGRFSGRQFSNSRSEMNVSTLELGDSALYLCASSLDVAGPPQETQYFGPGTRLLVL.